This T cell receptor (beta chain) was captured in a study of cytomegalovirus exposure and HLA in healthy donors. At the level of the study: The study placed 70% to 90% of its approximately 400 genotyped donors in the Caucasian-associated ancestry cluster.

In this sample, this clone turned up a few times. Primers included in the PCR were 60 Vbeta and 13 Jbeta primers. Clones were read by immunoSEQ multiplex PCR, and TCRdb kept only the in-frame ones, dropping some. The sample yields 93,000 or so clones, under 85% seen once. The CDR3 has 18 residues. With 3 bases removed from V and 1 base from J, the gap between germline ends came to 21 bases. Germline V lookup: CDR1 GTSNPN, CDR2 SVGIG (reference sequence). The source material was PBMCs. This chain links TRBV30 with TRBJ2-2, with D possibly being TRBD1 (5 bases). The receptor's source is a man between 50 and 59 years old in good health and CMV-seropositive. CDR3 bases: TGTGCCTGGAGCAAGCTCCATTTAGGGGTTCGGAACACCGGGGAGCTGTTTTTT. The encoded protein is CAWSKLHLGVRNTGELFF.